These 14 T cell receptor beta chains came from one sample sequenced in a study of cytomegalovirus exposure and HLA in healthy donors. The primer mix had 60 Vbeta and 13 Jbeta primers. TCRdb keeps only in-frame clones here, not all; method: immunoSEQ multiplex PCR. Of fewer than 250,000 clones in the sample, around 79% were seen once. Sequencing input: PBMCs. The source of these receptors is a woman between 45 and 60 years old in good health and CMV-seronegative.

The rearrangement uses TRBV7-6 and TRBJ2-1; 7 nucleotides agree with TRBD1. The CDR3 sequence is 13 residues long. The J segment lost 6 bases and the V segment lost 6 bases, leaving 5 bases of the junction unmatched. Germline CDR1 SGHVS, CDR2 FNYEAQ. The CDR3 DNA reads TGTGCCAGCAGACCGGGACAGCTCAATGAGCAGTTCTTC. This translates into CASRPGQLNEQFF.

The chain uses TRBV11-2 and TRBJ2-2; D not resolved. Germline V gives CDR1 SGHAT, CDR2 FQNNGV. Trimming cost V 0 bases and J 5 bases, with 7 bases left between them. CDR3 length: 14 amino acids. Here the CDR3 reads CASSLDGRTGELFF. Here the CDR3 DNA reads TGTGCCAGCAGCTTAGATGGTCGGACCGGGGAGCTGTTTTTT.

The rearrangement links TRBV9 to TRBJ2-5; a possible D gene is TRBD2 (6 bases). The germline V gene has CDR1 SGDLS and CDR2 YYNGEE. V lost 4 bases and J lost 4, with 17 bases in between. This CDR3 spans 15 amino acids. CDR3 DNA sequence: TGTGCCAGCAGCTTCACGGGTAGCGGTCGAGAGACCCAGTACTTC. As protein: CASSFTGSGRETQYF.

This clone has a handful of counts. This sequence joins TRBV28 and TRBJ2-7; 9 bases map to TRBD1. Looked up from germline, CDR1 is MDHEN and CDR2 is SYDVKM. V shed 2 bases, J shed 4 bases, and the junction held 6 bases outside the gene matches. The CDR3 is 15 amino acids. This CDR3 reads CASSLHATGGYEQYF. DNA of the CDR3: TGTGCCAGCAGTTTACACGCGACAGGGGGTTACGAGCAGTACTTC.

This clone was recorded a few times. V is TRBV19 and J is TRBJ1-2; D possibly corresponds to TRBD1 (5 bases). The CDR3 has 16 residues. CDR1 LNHDA and CDR2 SQIVND come from the germline V gene (reference sequence). V lost 3 bases to trimming and J lost 2 bases, with 16 bases between them. CDR3 DNA sequence: TGTGCCAGTAGTATGCCTCCCGGGGGGGTGAACTATGGCTACACCTTC. This codes for CASSMPPGGVNYGYTF.

The V call is TRBV2, the J call TRBJ2-1; D unresolved. CDR3 size: 14 residues. CDR1 and CDR2 (germline): SNHLY, FYNNEI. The ends were cut back, 1 base at V and 4 bases at J, with 8 bases in the middle. The CDR3 protein is CASSEGLIYNEQFF. In nucleotides, the CDR3 is TGTGCCAGCAGTGAAGGTCTTATTTACAATGAGCAGTTCTTC.

This clone was counted between two and nine times. The rearrangement uses TRBV21-1 and TRBJ2-5; the table's D call, TRBD2, was not checked against the DNA. TRBV21-1 is described as a pseudogene. This CDR3 spans 17 amino acids. CDR3 DNA sequence: TGTGCCAGCAGCAAAGTCGAGGGCCTAGTCCTTGAAGAGACCCAGTACTTC. Protein: CASSKVEGLVLEETQYF.

This chain uses TRBV2 with TRBJ1-4, with 9 bases matching TRBD1. V shed 8 bases, J shed 5 bases, and the junction held 6 bases outside the gene matches. The germline V gene encodes CDR1 SNHLY and CDR2 FYNNEI. CDR3 length: 14 residues. CDR3 sequence reads: CASSYRGQNEKLFF. The CDR3 coding sequence is TGTGCCAGCTCTTACAGGGGGCAAAATGAAAAACTGTTTTTT.

This chain connects TRBV7-8 to TRBJ1-4; possibly TRBD1 for D (6 bases). V was pared by 5 bases and J by 2 bases, with 15 bases between. The CDR3 runs to 16 residues. Germline values: CDR1 SGHVS, CDR2 FQNEAQ. This CDR3 reads CASSTQGYPTNEKLFF. The CDR3 coding sequence is TGTGCCAGCAGCACTCAGGGGTATCCGACTAATGAAAAACTGTTTTTT.

The rearrangement uses TRBV2 and TRBJ1-1; 7 bases are shared with TRBD1. The CDR3 contains 14 residues. The V and J ends lost 6 bases and 5 bases, in that order; junction bases with no gene match: 9. CDR1 and CDR2 (germline): SNHLY, FYNNEI. The CDR3, as DNA: TGTGCCAGCAGGCCCCGACAGGGTGTGACTGAAGCTTTCTTT. It specifies CASRPRQGVTEAFF.

The CDR3 is CASSDRSGNTIYF. CDR3 in DNA: TGTGCCAGCAGTGACCGGTCTGGAAACACCATATATTTT. The gene calls are TRBV6-1 and TRBJ1-3; no firm D call. The V end lost 3 bases, the J end lost 1 base, and 4 bases lay between the germline ends. The germline V gene encodes CDR1 MNHNS and CDR2 SASEGT. The CDR3 runs 13 residues.

The table lists this clone with a few counts. The chain is built from TRBV7-7 and TRBJ2-7; 10 bases match TRBD2. Germline V lookup: CDR1 SSHAT, CDR2 FNYEAQ (reference sequence). The CDR3 spans 13 residues. For the CDR3, the DNA is TGTGAGTCCCTAGCGGGGGAGACCTACGAGCAGTACTTC. This encodes CESLAGETYEQYF. The whole variable domain, filled in from reference TRBV7-7 and TRBJ2-7, reads GAGVSQSPRYKVTKRGQDVTLRCDPISSHATLYWYQQALGQGPEFLTYFNYEAQPDKSGLPSDRFSAERPEGSISTLTIQRTEQRDSAMYRCESLAGETYEQYFGPGTRLTVT.

The gene calls are TRBV28 and TRBJ2-7, with D perhaps matching TRBD1 (6 bases). Trimming cost V 6 bases and J 5 bases, with 11 bases left between them. Germline V gene lookup returns CDR1 MDHEN and CDR2 SYDVKM. CDR3 size: 12 residues. The CDR3 here is CASRYGGDEQYF. The CDR3 DNA reads TGTGCCAGCAGGTATGGGGGCGACGAGCAGTACTTC.

The rearrangement uses TRBV2 and TRBJ2-7; D might be TRBD2 (6 bases). The V gene lost 6 bases and the J gene lost 1 base, with 13 bases spanning the gap. This CDR3 contains 14 residues. Germline V gives CDR1 SNHLY, CDR2 FYNNEI. DNA for the CDR3: TGTGCCAGCAGGGCCGGGACTCCGTCCTACGAGCAGTACTTC. Residues: CASRAGTPSYEQYF.